The following is a TCR beta chain sequence with its context. Data came from immunoSEQ multiplex PCR; TCRdb stores just in-frame clones and leaves some out. This sample has 150,000 to 200,000 clones, with around 86% found just once. The sample comes from a study of blood T cell repertoires in COVID-19. CDR1 is MRHNA and CDR2 is SNTAGT in the germline V gene. CDR3 length: 13 amino acids. V lost 6 bases, J lost 5 bases, and 3 bases stayed unmatched. Sequenced input: peripheral blood. This sequence joins TRBV6-4 and TRBJ1-4, with 7 bases lining up with TRBD1. This TCR was recovered from a woman of 80 years or more in a cohort sampled during active or convalescent COVID-19. The CDR3 here is CASSQTGNEKLFF. The CDR3 DNA sequence: TGTGCCAGCAGCCAGACAGGGAATGAAAAACTGTTTTTT.